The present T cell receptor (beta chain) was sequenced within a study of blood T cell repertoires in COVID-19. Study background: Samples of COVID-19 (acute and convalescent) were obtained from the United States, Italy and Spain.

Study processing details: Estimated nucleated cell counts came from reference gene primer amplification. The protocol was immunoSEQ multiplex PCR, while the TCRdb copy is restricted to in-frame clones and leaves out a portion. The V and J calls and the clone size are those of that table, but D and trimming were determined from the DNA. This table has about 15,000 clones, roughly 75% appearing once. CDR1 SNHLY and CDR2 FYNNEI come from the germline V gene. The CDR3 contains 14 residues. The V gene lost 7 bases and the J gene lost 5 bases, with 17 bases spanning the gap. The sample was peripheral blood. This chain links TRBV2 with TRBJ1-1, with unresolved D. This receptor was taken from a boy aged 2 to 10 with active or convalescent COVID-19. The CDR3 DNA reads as TGTGCCAGCAATGGCCAGGCCCGAGGGACTGAAGCTTTCTTT. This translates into CASNGQARGTEAFF.